The clone carrying this T cell receptor (beta chain) was detected ten times or more. The antigen remains undetermined. Amplified TCR beta CDR3 regions derived from RNA transcripts. The HTBI set primed first-round TCR CDR3 RT-PCR. TCRdb processed the multiplex PCR reads anew with MiXCR; each CDR3 protein has one entry. The data contain about 480,000 distinct CDR3 sequences, around an eighth of them singletons. V was clipped by 5 bases and J by 5 bases, with 15 bases between them. This CDR3 contains 14 residues. The sample originates from a study of T cells in Graves' hyperthyroidism and ophthalmopathy. Study-wide background: Upon initial diagnosis and before any treatment, peripheral blood was collected. The study, taken as a whole, reports: Patients with ophthalmopathy were separated from those with stable hyperthyroidism by a 13 V-J model. Among clonotypes expanded in thyroid above 0.001, most were also found in blood.

The study based diagnoses on clinical symptoms, serum thyroxine and TRAb, thyroid ultrasound and orbital computed tomography. The chain joins TRBV12-3 or TRBV12-4 to TRBJ2-5; the D gene could be TRBD1 or TRBD2 (5 bases each). This receptor was taken from a woman in her late teens or twenties with Graves' hyperthyroidism. Sequencing was done on a sample of blood. CDR3 region: CASSERGVVETQYF. Written as DNA, the CDR3 is TGTGCCAGCAGTGAGCGAGGGGTGGTGGAGACCCAGTACTTC.